What follows are 8 T cell receptor beta chains derived from one specimen sequenced in a study of T cells in Graves' hyperthyroidism and ophthalmopathy. Template material for amplifying TCR beta CDR3 regions consisted of RNA transcripts. Primed by the HTBI set, a first-round RT-PCR was run on the TCR CDR3. TCRdb reprocessed the multiplex PCR reads via MiXCR and lists one record per CDR3 protein. The table has hundreds of thousands of distinct CDR3 sequences, roughly 13% seen once. Sequenced sample: blood. These receptors originate from a woman between 18 and 30 years old with Graves' hyperthyroidism.

With respect to this clonotype: This could be a read error, since a much larger clone is one nucleotide away. The chain carries TRBV12-3 or TRBV12-4 and TRBJ1-4; D is possibly TRBD1 (5 bases). The CDR3 is made up of 16 amino acids. CDR3 sequence reads: CASLRGTLATNEKLLF. The CDR3 bases are TGTGCCAGCCTAAGGGGAACCTTAGCAACTAATGAAAAACTGCTTTTT.

This clonotype appeared a few times. The chain has TRBV4-3 and TRBJ2-7; 9 nucleotides align to TRBD1. This CDR3 region has 16 residues. V lost 0 bases to trimming and J lost 1 base; unmatched junction nucleotides: 4. The germline V gene encodes CDR1 LGHNA and CDR2 YSLEER. This chain's CDR3 is CASSQDPGTGSYEQYF. The CDR3, as DNA: TGCGCCAGCAGCCAAGACCCCGGGACAGGGTCCTACGAGCAGTACTTC.

This clonotype was picked up many times. This chain joins TRBV28 and TRBJ1-3; no firm D call. V lost 4 bases, J lost 4 bases, and 5 bases lay in between. Germline CDR1 MDHEN, CDR2 SYDVKM. The CDR3 runs 12 residues. The CDR3 nucleotides read TGTGCCAGCAGTTCGGTGGGAAACACCATATATTTT. Amino acids: CASSSVGNTIYF.

This clonotype was counted ten times or more. The genes are TRBV28 and TRBJ2-7, with 11 bases fitting TRBD2. CDR3 length: 15 residues. The ends lost 7 bases at V and 0 bases at J; junction bases unmatched: 5. Germline V gene data show CDR1 as MDHEN and CDR2 as SYDVKM. CDR3 region: CASKTSGGASYEQYF. CDR3 nucleotides: TGTGCCAGCAAAACTAGCGGGGGAGCCTCCTACGAGCAGTACTTC.

There are many counts of this clonotype. The chain is built from TRBV20-1 and TRBJ2-7, with D perhaps given as TRBD1 or TRBD2 (5 bases each). Germline assignment: CDR1 DFQATT and CDR2 SNEGSKA (reference sequence). Trimming removed 6 bases at V and 6 bases at J, with 24 bases between. The CDR3 consists of 15 residues. CDR3 in amino acids: CSADRPGPSSGEQYF. The CDR3 DNA is TGCAGTGCGGACCGTCCGGGACCCAGTTCAGGCGAGCAGTACTTC.

This chain joins TRBV12-3 or TRBV12-4 and TRBJ2-1, with TRBD2 matching 14 bases. The CDR3 is made up of 17 amino acids. With 4 bases clipped from V and 2 bases from J, the junction kept 4 bases outside the gene matches. CDR3 sequence reads: CASSSPGLAGAYNEQFF. The CDR3 DNA is TGTGCCAGCAGTTCCCCGGGACTAGCGGGAGCCTACAATGAGCAGTTCTTC.

This clonotype showed up many times. J is TRBJ2-1 and V is TRBV20-1; the match to TRBD2 covers 13 bases. With V trimmed by 5 bases and J by 7 bases, 5 bases remained unmatched. The CDR3 has 14 amino acids. CDR1 DFQATT and CDR2 SNEGSKA come from the germline V gene (reference sequence). CDR3 amino acids: CSALGLAGKNEQFF. In DNA form, the CDR3 reads TGCAGTGCTCTGGGACTAGCGGGAAAAAATGAGCAGTTCTTC.

This chain uses TRBV14 with TRBJ2-1; 7 nucleotides line up with TRBD2. CDR3 length: 15 amino acids. The V and J ends lost 0 bases and 7 bases, in that order; junction bases with no gene match: 6. Germline V gene lookup returns CDR1 SGHDN and CDR2 FVKESK. As DNA, the CDR3 is TGTGCCAGCAGCCAAGAGGTCGGGCGGGGGAATGAGCAGTTCTTC. Encoded protein: CASSQEVGRGNEQFF.